This section outlines one T cell receptor (beta chain) sequence together with its context. The antigen remains unidentified. The data derive from a study of shared clonotypes between healthy human individuals. Findings and caveats of the study: Non-shared clonotypes had lower generation probabilities than those shared by all four donors.

The germline V gene has CDR1 MDHEN and CDR2 SYDVKM. The CDR3 loop spans 12 amino acids. Trimming shortened V by 3 bases and J by 5 bases, and 7 bases separated the two germline ends. Using immunoSEQ multiplex PCR, the repertoire was profiled, and TCRdb retains in-frame clones only, with some absent. The sample holds some 2,500,000 clones, 80% to 95% seen once. The sequencing sample was made of naive CD4+ T cells from PBMCs. Documented subset: CD45RA+ positively selected. This TCR came from a man aged 18 to 30 in good health. Some clones in this sample may be carry-over from other donors' samples. The chain combines TRBV28 with TRBJ1-2; D is unresolved. CDR3 nucleotide sequence: TGTGCCAGCAGTTTCGGTTGGTATGGCTACACCTTC. It codes for CASSFGWYGYTF.